One sample yielded the 26 T cell receptor beta chains listed below, sequenced in a study of neurological immune-mediated disorders. TCRdb re-called the 5' RACE reads with MiXCR, one entry per CDR3 protein. Found here are 50,000 to 60,000 distinct CDR3 sequences, about 2.5% of them singletons; the top ten hold around 2.8%. The sequencing sample was made of PBMCs. These receptors were collected from a man aged 45-65 years with multiple sclerosis.

This clonotype was detected many times. The V and J genes are TRBV5-1 and TRBJ1-6, with 9 positions matching TRBD1. Germline V gives CDR1 SGHRS, CDR2 YFSETQ. This CDR3 comprises 15 residues. V lost 4 bases to trimming and J lost 5 bases; unmatched junction nucleotides: 4. CDR3 sequence reads: CASSSRTGDNSPLHF. The CDR3, as DNA: TGCGCCAGCAGCAGTAGGACAGGGGATAATTCACCCCTCCACTTT.

This clonotype has ten or more counts. The J gene is TRBJ2-2, the V gene TRBV18, with 9 bases matching TRBD1. V gave up 7 bases and J gave up 6 bases; unmatched junction bases: 9. This CDR3 has 15 residues. Germline CDR1 reads KGHSH; CDR2 reads LQKENI. The CDR3 sequence is CASYPPTGGSGELFF. The CDR3 DNA reads as TGTGCCAGCTACCCTCCAACAGGGGGCTCCGGGGAGCTGTTTTTT.

This clonotype was counted at least ten times. The chain links TRBV12-3 or TRBV12-4 to TRBJ2-2; TRBD2 aligns across 7 bases. Losses at the gene ends were 5 bases for V and 6 bases for J; bases not matched to a gene: 6. CDR3 length: 14 residues. The CDR3 nucleotides read TGTGCCAGCAGTAGCGGGAACTTCGCCGGGGAGCTGTTTTTT. It yields the protein CASSSGNFAGELFF.

This clonotype was counted ten times or more. This rearrangement joins TRBV2 to TRBJ1-6, with D possibly matching TRBD1 (5 bases). Trimming shortened V by 4 bases and J by 7 bases, and 8 bases separated the two germline ends. CDR3 size: 13 residues. The germline V gene encodes CDR1 SNHLY and CDR2 FYNNEI. CDR3 in amino acids: CASSGGFNSPLHF. CDR3 sequence (DNA): TGTGCCAGCAGTGGGGGGTTCAATTCACCCCTCCACTTT.

Ten or more counts support this clonotype. V gene TRBV5-1 combines with J gene TRBJ2-2; no clear D gene. Germline loops: CDR1 SGHRS, CDR2 YFSETQ. V was clipped by 1 base and J by 6 bases, with 10 bases between them. The CDR3 loop spans 14 amino acids. The CDR3 is CASSLSGSPGELFF. The CDR3 nucleotides read TGCGCCAGCAGCTTGTCCGGGTCTCCCGGGGAGCTGTTTTTT. Using reference TRBV5-1 and TRBJ2-2 for the parts outside the CDR3, the full variable domain is KAGVTQTPRYLIKTRGQQVTLSCSPISGHRSVSWYQQTPGQGLQFLFEYFSETQRNKGNFPGRFSGRQFSNSRSEMNVSTLELGDSALYLCASSLSGSPGELFFGEGSRLTVL.

This clonotype was observed many times. The chain is built from TRBV6-5 and TRBJ1-2; 7 bases fit TRBD1. Germline lookup yields CDR1 MNHEY and CDR2 SVGAGI. V trimming: 6 bases; J trimming: 2 bases; junction bases outside the gene matches: 3. The CDR3 loop spans 13 amino acids. The CDR3 region is CASRLTGNYGYTF. The CDR3, as DNA: TGTGCCAGCAGGTTGACAGGGAACTATGGCTACACCTTC.

There are many counts of this clonotype. The genes are TRBV6-2 or TRBV6-3 and TRBJ1-2; D remains ambiguous. CDR3 length equals 14 residues. Germline V CDR1 and CDR2: MNHEY, SVGEGT. Between the trimmed V and J ends, which lost 6 bases and 4 bases, there was a span of 15 bases. The DNA of the CDR3 is TGTGCCAGCAGCGGAACCACGGAAGGCTATGGCTACACCTTC. It encodes CASSGTTEGYGYTF.

There are many counts of this clonotype. The V gene is TRBV20-1, the J gene TRBJ1-2; D is ambiguous. From germline, CDR1 is DFQATT and CDR2 SNEGSKA (reference sequence). With 1 base removed from V and 8 bases from J, the gap between germline ends came to 11 bases. The CDR3 has 12 amino acids. In DNA, the CDR3 is TGCAGTGCTAGAGTACCCTTGGGAGGCTACACCTTC. The encoded protein is CSARVPLGGYTF.

This clonotype has ten or more counts. This chain connects TRBV6-5 to TRBJ1-1; TRBD1 aligns across 9 bases. Germline V gene data show CDR1 as MNHEY and CDR2 as SVGAGI. The CDR3 has 14 residues. V shed 5 bases and J 10 bases; nucleotides not matched to a gene: 11. As DNA, the CDR3 is TGTGCCAGCAGTCAACAGGGGGCTTTTGAAAGAGCTTTCTTT. Its translation: CASSQQGAFERAFF.

This clonotype was recorded many times. This chain joins TRBV20-1 and TRBJ2-1; D is undetermined. Germline assignment: CDR1 DFQATT and CDR2 SNEGSKA (reference sequence). The CDR3 is 15 amino acids. The ends were cut back, 3 bases at V and 0 bases at J, with 12 bases in the middle. In nucleotides, the CDR3 is TGCAGTGCTAGGTATGGGATCGGCTCCTACAATGAGCAGTTCTTC. It translates to CSARYGIGSYNEQFF.

This clonotype was seen ten or more times. V usage is TRBV5-5 and J usage is TRBJ2-1; 14 nucleotides match TRBD2. V was clipped by 4 bases and J by 0 bases; unmatched bases: 6. The CDR3 is 18 amino acids. Germline CDR1 reads SGHKS; CDR2 reads YYEKEE (reference sequence). CDR3: CASSGGLAGGGSYNEQFF. CDR3 in DNA: TGTGCCAGCAGCGGCGGACTAGCGGGGGGTGGCTCCTACAATGAGCAGTTCTTC.

There are many counts of this clonotype. This sequence joins TRBV4-3 and TRBJ1-2, with D possibly TRBD1 on 6 matching bases. Germline V gene lookup returns CDR1 LGHNA and CDR2 YSLEER. The CDR3 is 15 amino acids. The ends were cut back, 1 base at V and 4 bases at J, with 13 bases in the middle. The CDR3 coding sequence is TGCGCCAGCAGCCAAGTTCGGGACATCCCCTATGGCTACACCTTC. Its protein product is CASSQVRDIPYGYTF.

In this sample, this clonotype turned up many times. The chain couples TRBV12-3 or TRBV12-4 to TRBJ1-5; no clear D gene. The CDR3 has 13 amino acids. V was trimmed by 3 bases and J by 4 bases, leaving 7 bases between them. Here the CDR3 reads CASSFQRNQPQHF. The DNA of the CDR3 is TGTGCCAGCAGTTTTCAGCGGAATCAGCCCCAGCATTTT.

This clonotype appeared many times. The V and J genes are TRBV4-2 and TRBJ2-7, with TRBD2 matching 10 bases. Losses at the gene ends were 4 bases for V and 6 bases for J; bases not matched to a gene: 6. CDR1 is LGHNA and CDR2 is YNFKEQ in the germline V gene. The CDR3 covers 14 residues. Here the CDR3 DNA reads TGTGCCAGCAGCCCTAGCGGGGGTATCGGCGAGCAGTACTTC. This translates into CASSPSGGIGEQYF.

This clonotype was found many times. This chain connects TRBV7-3 to TRBJ2-1; maybe TRBD2 (7 bases). The V end lost 5 bases, the J end lost 4 bases, and 12 bases lay between the germline ends. CDR3 size: 14 residues. Germline V gene sequence: CDR1 SGHTA, CDR2 FQGTGA. Here the CDR3 DNA reads TGTGCCAGCAGCAAGGGGGGGGGTTACAATGAGCAGTTCTTC. This translates into CASSKGGGYNEQFF.

The sample holds many counts of this clonotype. The J gene is TRBJ2-2, the V gene TRBV5-1, with TRBD1 matching 10 bases. This CDR3 region has 15 residues. Trimming cost V 5 bases and J 5 bases; bases outside gene matches: 6. Germline V gives CDR1 SGHRS, CDR2 YFSETQ. This CDR3 reads CASSDRGRVTGELFF. In nucleotides, the CDR3 is TGCGCCAGCAGTGACAGGGGGCGCGTTACCGGGGAGCTGTTTTTT.

This clonotype appeared many times. The chain combines TRBV7-8 with TRBJ1-4; possible D gene TRBD1, 6 bases. The CDR3 covers 14 residues. V gave up 4 bases and J gave up 6 bases, with 12 bases separating them. In germline, CDR1 is SGHVS, CDR2 FQNEAQ. This CDR3 reads CASSSDSGHEKLFF. The CDR3 DNA sequence: TGTGCCAGCAGCTCGGACAGCGGACATGAAAAACTGTTTTTT.

This clonotype was detected ten times or more. The V and J genes are TRBV5-1 and TRBJ1-1, with D maybe TRBD1 (5 bases). From germline, CDR1 is SGHRS and CDR2 YFSETQ. V lost 4 bases to trimming and J lost 5 bases, with 12 bases between them. There are 13 residues in the CDR3. The CDR3 sequence: CASSADAGTEAFF. The CDR3 coding sequence is TGCGCCAGCAGCGCGGACGCAGGGACTGAAGCTTTCTTT.

This clonotype was picked up many times. The gene calls are TRBV7-2 and TRBJ2-6, with unresolved D. This CDR3 has 15 residues. CDR1 and CDR2 (germline): SGHTA, FQGNSA. Trimming left V 0 bases short and J 4 bases short, with 7 bases between. Here the CDR3 reads CASSLAGYGANVLTF. The DNA for the CDR3 is TGTGCCAGCAGCTTAGCCGGGTACGGGGCCAACGTCCTGACTTTC.

The gene calls are TRBV6-2 or TRBV6-3 and TRBJ1-4; D uncertain. V was pared by 8 bases and J by 7 bases, with 17 bases between. Germline CDR1 and CDR2: MNHEY and SVGEGT. The CDR3 is 14 amino acids. Written as DNA, the CDR3 is TGTGCCAGCGGACGGACCCTGTGGGGTGAAAAACTGTTTTTT. Amino acid sequence: CASGRTLWGEKLFF.

This clonotype showed up many times. The chain uses TRBV12-3 or TRBV12-4 and TRBJ2-3; D is possibly TRBD1 (6 bases). V gave up 7 bases and J gave up 5 bases, with 16 bases separating them. The CDR3 consists of 14 residues. CDR3 amino acids: CASISGGPGDTQYF. DNA for the CDR3: TGTGCCAGCATTTCTGGGGGCCCCGGAGATACGCAGTATTTT.

The sample holds many counts of this clonotype. The chain employs TRBV5-1 and TRBJ2-2; no reliable D call. Trimming took 0 bases from V and 5 from J, leaving 11 bases between them. CDR3 length equals 15 residues. CDR1 is SGHRS and CDR2 is YFSETQ in the germline V gene. The CDR3: CASSLVQETTGELFF. The DNA for the CDR3 is TGCGCCAGCAGCTTGGTTCAGGAGACGACCGGGGAGCTGTTTTTT.

This clonotype has at least ten counts. V and J are TRBV20-1 and TRBJ1-1; tentatively, D is TRBD1 (6 bases). The V gene lost 0 bases and the J gene lost 3 bases, with 14 bases spanning the gap. The CDR3 contains 15 residues. Germline V gene lookup returns CDR1 DFQATT and CDR2 SNEGSKA (reference sequence). In DNA form, the CDR3 reads TGCAGTGCTAGAGATTGGGGGGCGGCGGACACTGAAGCTTTCTTT. Residues: CSARDWGAADTEAFF.

At least ten counts were recorded for this clonotype. The chain links TRBV20-1 to TRBJ2-3; D is uncertain. V lost 4 bases, J lost 4 bases, and 6 bases lay in between. The CDR3 runs to 11 residues. Germline CDR1 DFQATT, CDR2 SNEGSKA (reference sequence). CDR3 DNA: TGCAGTGCTATAGGAGCAGATACGCAGTATTTT. This sequence encodes CSAIGADTQYF.

This clonotype was counted at least ten times. The chain joins TRBV20-1 to TRBJ1-3, with D maybe TRBD1 (6 bases). V lost 0 bases, J lost 2 bases, and 14 bases lay in between. The CDR3 runs to 16 residues. Germline V gene lookup returns CDR1 DFQATT and CDR2 SNEGSKA (reference sequence). The CDR3 coding sequence is TGCAGTGCTAGAGAGGAGGAGGGGGTCCCTGGAAACACCATATATTTT. Amino acids: CSAREEEGVPGNTIYF.

This clonotype was picked up many times. The rearrangement uses TRBV12-3 or TRBV12-4 and TRBJ2-7, with unresolved D. The CDR3 totals 12 residues. Trimming shortened V by 4 bases and J by 3 bases, and 7 bases separated the two germline ends. The CDR3 DNA is TGTGCCAGCAGTTACAGATACTACGAGCAGTACTTC. This translates into CASSYRYYEQYF.